Presented here are 4 T cell receptor beta chains from one specimen sequenced in a study of response to subunit inactivated influenza vaccine (dated by TCRdb to the late 2010s). The receptor library was made with RT-PCR. TCRdb shows the sequencer as Illumina HiSeq 2500. TCRdb applied fastp at Q25 and MiXCR to the public reads, then kept only in-frame beta chains. Every CDR3 protein is listed once, alongside the most common genes and DNA of its rows. This sample comprises 250,000 to 350,000 distinct CDR3 sequences, 20% to 25% of them detected only once. About a tenth of the sample is in the top ten clones. The sample in question was PBMCs from blood, obtained less than 22 months after vaccination. The receptor source for this set is a man between 50 and 70 years old who received an inactivated influenza vaccine. Donor details come from another sample of the same person, matched by shared clones.

This clonotype was observed a few times. V usage is TRBV27 and J usage is TRBJ2-7; 9 bases fit TRBD1. From germline, CDR1 is MNHEY and CDR2 SMNVEV (reference sequence). The V and J ends lost 3 bases and 2 bases, in that order; junction bases with no gene match: 5. CDR3 length equals 15 residues. The DNA of the CDR3 is TGTGCCAGCAGTTTGGCCGGGACAGGGCCCTACGAGCAGTACTTC. It is translated as CASSLAGTGPYEQYF.

J is TRBJ1-3 and V is TRBV7-9, with a possible D match to TRBD1 (5 bases). The CDR3 covers 16 residues. The germline V gene encodes CDR1 SEHNR and CDR2 FQNEAQ (reference sequence). V was cut by 8 bases and J by 2 bases, with 19 bases left in between. The CDR3 nucleotides are TGTGCCAGCGGCGACCTCGTGGGGGAGGCTGGAAACACCATATATTTT. This gives the protein CASGDLVGEAGNTIYF.

The sample holds a few counts of this clonotype. The chain employs TRBV6-5 and TRBJ1-2, with D possibly matching TRBD1 (5 bases). Germline V gives CDR1 MNHEY, CDR2 SVGAGI. The CDR3 totals 16 residues. V gave up 0 bases and J gave up 2 bases, with 13 bases separating them. The CDR3 is CASSYSSRTFNYGYTF. The DNA for the CDR3 is TGTGCCAGCAGTTACTCTTCACGGACATTCAACTATGGCTACACCTTC.

The chain links TRBV4-1 to TRBJ2-5; D gene unclear. Deletions cut 4 bases from V and 1 base from J, with 10 bases between. The CDR3 runs 14 residues. Germline V gene sequence: CDR1 MGHRA, CDR2 YSYEKL. The CDR3 here is CASSPVIPQETQYF. For the CDR3, the DNA is TGCGCCAGCAGCCCGGTAATCCCCCAAGAGACCCAGTACTTC.